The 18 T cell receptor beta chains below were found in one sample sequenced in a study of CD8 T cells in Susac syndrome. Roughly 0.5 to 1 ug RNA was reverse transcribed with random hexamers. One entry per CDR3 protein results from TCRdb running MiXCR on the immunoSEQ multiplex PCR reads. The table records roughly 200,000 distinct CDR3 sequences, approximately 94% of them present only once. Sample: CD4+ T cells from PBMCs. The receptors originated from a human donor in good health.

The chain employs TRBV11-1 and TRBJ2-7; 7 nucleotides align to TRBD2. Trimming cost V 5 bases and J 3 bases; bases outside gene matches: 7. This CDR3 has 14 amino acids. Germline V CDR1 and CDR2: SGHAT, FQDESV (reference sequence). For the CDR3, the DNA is TGTGCCAGCAGCATCTCTAGCGGCAACTACGAGCAGTACTTC. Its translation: CASSISSGNYEQYF. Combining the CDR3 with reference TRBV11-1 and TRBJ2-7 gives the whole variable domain EAEVAQSPRYKITEKSQAVAFWCDPISGHATLYWYRQILGQGPELLVQFQDESVVDDSQLPKDRFSAERLKGVDSTLKIQPAELGDSAMYLCASSISSGNYEQYFGPGTRLTVT.

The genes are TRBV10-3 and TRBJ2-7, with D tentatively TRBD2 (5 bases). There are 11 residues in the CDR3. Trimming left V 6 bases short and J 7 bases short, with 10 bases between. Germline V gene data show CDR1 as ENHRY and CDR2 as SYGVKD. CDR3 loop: CAIRSKREQYF. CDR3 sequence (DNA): TGTGCCATCAGATCGAAGCGGGAGCAGTACTTC.

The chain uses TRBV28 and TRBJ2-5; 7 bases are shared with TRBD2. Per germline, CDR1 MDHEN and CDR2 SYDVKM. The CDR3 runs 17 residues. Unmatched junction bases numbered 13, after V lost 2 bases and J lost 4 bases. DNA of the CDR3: TGTGCCAGCAGTTTAACCGCCGGGAGGAGCCGGGCAGAGACCCAGTACTTC. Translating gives CASSLTAGRSRAETQYF.

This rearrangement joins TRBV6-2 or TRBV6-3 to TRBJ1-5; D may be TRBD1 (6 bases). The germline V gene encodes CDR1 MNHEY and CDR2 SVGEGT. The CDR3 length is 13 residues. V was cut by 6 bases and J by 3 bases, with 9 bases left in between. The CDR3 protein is CASRRQDNQPQHF. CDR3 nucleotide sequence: TGTGCCAGCAGAAGACAGGACAATCAGCCCCAGCATTTT.

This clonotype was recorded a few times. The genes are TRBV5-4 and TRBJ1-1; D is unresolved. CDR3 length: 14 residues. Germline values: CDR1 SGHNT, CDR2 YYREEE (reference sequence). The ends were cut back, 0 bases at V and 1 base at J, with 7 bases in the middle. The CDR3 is CASSLAGQNTEAFF. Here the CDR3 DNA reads TGTGCCAGCAGCTTGGCCGGGCAGAACACTGAAGCTTTCTTT.

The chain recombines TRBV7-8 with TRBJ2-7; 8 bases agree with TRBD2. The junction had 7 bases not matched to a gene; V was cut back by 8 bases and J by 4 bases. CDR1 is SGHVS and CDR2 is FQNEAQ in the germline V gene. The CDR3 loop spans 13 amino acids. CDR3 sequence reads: CASWQAGEYEQYF. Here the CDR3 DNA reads TGTGCCAGCTGGCAAGCGGGAGAATACGAGCAGTACTTC.

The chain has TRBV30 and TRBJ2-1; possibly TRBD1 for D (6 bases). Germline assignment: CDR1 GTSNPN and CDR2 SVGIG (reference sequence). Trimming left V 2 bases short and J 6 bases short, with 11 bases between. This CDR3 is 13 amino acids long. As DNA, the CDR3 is TGTGCCTGGAGTCGCGGACAGCCCAATGAGCAGTTCTTC. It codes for CAWSRGQPNEQFF.

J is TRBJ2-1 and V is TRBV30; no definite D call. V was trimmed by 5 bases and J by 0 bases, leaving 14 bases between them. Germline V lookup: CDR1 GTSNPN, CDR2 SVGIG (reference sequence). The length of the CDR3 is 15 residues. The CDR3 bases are TGTGCCTGGGGTTTCAAGGTCCCCTCCTACAATGAGCAGTTCTTC. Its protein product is CAWGFKVPSYNEQFF.

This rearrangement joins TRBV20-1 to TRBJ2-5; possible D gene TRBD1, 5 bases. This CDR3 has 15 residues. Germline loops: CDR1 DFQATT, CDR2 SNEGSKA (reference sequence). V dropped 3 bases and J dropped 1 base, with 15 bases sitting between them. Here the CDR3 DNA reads TGCAGTGCTAGTACCAACCAGGGCGGCCAAGAGACCCAGTACTTC. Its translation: CSASTNQGGQETQYF.

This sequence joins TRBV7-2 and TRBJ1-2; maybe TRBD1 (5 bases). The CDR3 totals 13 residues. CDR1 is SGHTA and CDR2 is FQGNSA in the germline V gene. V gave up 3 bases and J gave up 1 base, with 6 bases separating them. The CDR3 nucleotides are TGTGCCAGCAGCTTCGACAGTAACTATGGCTACACCTTC. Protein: CASSFDSNYGYTF.

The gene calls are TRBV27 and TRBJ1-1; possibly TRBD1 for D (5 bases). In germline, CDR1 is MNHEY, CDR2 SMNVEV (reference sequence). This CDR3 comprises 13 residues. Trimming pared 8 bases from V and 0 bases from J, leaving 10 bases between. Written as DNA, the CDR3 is TGTGCCAGCCAGGGACGCCTGAACACTGAAGCTTTCTTT. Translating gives CASQGRLNTEAFF.

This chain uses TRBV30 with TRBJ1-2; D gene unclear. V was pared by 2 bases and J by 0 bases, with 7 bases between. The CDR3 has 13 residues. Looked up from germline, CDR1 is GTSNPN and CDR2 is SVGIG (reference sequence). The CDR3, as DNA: TGTGCCTGGAGTTTTGTAGCTAACTATGGCTACACCTTC. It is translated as CAWSFVANYGYTF. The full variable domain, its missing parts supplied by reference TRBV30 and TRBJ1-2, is SQTIHQWPATLVQPVGSPLSLECTVEGTSNPNLYWYRQAAGRGLQLLFYSVGIGQISSEVPQNLSASRPQDRQFILSSKKLLLSDSGFYLCAWSFVANYGYTFGSGTRLTVV.

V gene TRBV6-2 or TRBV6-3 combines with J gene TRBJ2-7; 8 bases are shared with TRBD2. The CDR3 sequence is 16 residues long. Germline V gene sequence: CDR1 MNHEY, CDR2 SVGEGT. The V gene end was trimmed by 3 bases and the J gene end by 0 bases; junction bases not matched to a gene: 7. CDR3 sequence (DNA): TGTGCCAGCAGTTATCGGGCGGGAGGCCCCTCCTACGAGCAGTACTTC. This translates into CASSYRAGGPSYEQYF.

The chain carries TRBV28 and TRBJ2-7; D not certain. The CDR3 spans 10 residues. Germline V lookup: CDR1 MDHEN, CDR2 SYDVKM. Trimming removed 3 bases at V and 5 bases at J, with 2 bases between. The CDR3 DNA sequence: TGTGCCAGCAGTTTGCACGAGCAGTACTTC. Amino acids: CASSLHEQYF.

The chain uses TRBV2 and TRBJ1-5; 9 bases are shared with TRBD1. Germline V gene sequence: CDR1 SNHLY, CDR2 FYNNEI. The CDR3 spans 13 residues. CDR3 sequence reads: CGSGQGINQPQHF. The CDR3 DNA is TGTGGGTCGGGACAGGGCATCAATCAGCCCCAGCATTTT.

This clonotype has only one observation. CDR3 amino acids: CAVRGVGAHEQFF. Here the CDR3 DNA reads TGTGCCGTAAGGGGAGTTGGGGCCCATGAGCAGTTCTTC. V and J are TRBV3-1 and TRBJ2-1, with D perhaps matching TRBD1 or TRBD2 (5 bases each). The CDR3 totals 13 residues. The germline CDR1 and CDR2 sequences are LGHDT and YNNKEL (reference sequence). Trimming stripped 11 bases from V and 8 bases from J, with 19 bases between.

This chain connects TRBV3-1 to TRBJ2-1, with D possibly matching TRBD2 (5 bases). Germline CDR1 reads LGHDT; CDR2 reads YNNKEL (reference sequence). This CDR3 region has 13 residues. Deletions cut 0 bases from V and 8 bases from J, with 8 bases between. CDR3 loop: CASSQDLAYEQFF. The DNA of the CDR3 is TGTGCCAGCAGCCAAGATCTAGCTTATGAGCAGTTCTTC.

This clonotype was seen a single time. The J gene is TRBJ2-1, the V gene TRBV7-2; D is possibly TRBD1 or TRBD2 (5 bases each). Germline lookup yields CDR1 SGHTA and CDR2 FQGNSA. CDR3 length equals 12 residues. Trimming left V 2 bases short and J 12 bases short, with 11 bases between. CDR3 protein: CASSLMGGGQFF. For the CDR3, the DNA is TGTGCCAGCAGCTTAATGGGTGGGGGGCAGTTCTTC.